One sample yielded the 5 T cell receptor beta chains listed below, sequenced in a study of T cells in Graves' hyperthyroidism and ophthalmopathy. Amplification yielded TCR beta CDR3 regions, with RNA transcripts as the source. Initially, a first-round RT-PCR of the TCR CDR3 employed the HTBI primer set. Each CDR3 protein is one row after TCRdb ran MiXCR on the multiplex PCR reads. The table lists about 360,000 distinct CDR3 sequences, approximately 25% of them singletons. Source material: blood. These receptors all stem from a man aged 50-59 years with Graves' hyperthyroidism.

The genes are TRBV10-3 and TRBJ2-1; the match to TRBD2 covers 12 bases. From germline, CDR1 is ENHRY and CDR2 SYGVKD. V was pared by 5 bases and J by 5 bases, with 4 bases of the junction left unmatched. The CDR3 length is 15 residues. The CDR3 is CAISPRTSGNNEQFF. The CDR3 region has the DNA TGTGCCATCAGTCCCCGGACTAGCGGGAACAATGAGCAGTTCTTC.

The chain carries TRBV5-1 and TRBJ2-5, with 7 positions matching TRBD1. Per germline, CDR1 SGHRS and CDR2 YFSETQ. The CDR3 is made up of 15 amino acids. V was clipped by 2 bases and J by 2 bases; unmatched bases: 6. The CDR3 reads CASSLGQAMQETQYF. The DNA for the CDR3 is TGCGCCAGCAGCTTAGGACAGGCTATGCAAGAGACCCAGTACTTC.

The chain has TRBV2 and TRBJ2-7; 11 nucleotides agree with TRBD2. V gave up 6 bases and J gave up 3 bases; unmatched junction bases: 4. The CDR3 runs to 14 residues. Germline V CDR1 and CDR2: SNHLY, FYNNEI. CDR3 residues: CASRLAGEGYEQYF. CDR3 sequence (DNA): TGTGCCAGCAGACTAGCGGGAGAAGGCTACGAGCAGTACTTC.

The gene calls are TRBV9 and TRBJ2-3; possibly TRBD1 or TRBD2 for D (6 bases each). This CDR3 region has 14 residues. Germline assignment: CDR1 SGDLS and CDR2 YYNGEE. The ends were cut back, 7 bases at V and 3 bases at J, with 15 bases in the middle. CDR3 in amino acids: CASGGGTATDTQYF. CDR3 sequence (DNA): TGTGCCAGCGGAGGGGGGACTGCTACAGATACGCAGTATTTT.

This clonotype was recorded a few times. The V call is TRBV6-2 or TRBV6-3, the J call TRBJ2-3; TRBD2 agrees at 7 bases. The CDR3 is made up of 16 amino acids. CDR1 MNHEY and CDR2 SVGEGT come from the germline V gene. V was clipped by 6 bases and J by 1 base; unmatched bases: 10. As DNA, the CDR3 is TGTGCCAGCAGCCCTAGAGGGACTACTCGCACAGATACGCAGTATTTT. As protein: CASSPRGTTRTDTQYF.